Listed below are T cell receptor beta chains from one sample, sequenced in a study of prognosis after radiotherapy for stage I lung cancer. TCRdb itself ran the multiplex PCR reads through MiXCR, one entry per CDR3 protein. This table has more than 11,000 distinct CDR3 sequences, roughly 50% appearing once. The sequencing here drew on PBMCs, taken before or after stereotactic body radiation therapy (not recorded which). These receptors were taken from a donor over 45 with non-small cell lung cancer. Both conserved end residues are part of each CDR3. A D gene is named only where the DNA matches it firmly. Part of the rows lack a size; the others show once, few, many or a class for expanded clones.

TRBJ2-1	many	TRBV7-2	TRBD2	TGTGCCAGCAGCCTAGCGGGAGCTTGGGCATACAATGAGCAGTTCTTC	CASSLAGAWAYNEQFF
TRBJ2-3	many	TRBV7-8	TRBD1	TGTGCCAGCAGCCACCGGGACAGGGGGACAGATACGCAGTATTTT	CASSHRDRGTDTQYF
TRBJ2-1	-	TRBV5-1	-	TGCGCCAGCAGCCCCAGGGAGGTCGATGAGCAGTTCTTC	CASSPREVDEQFF
TRBJ2-1	-	TRBV25-1	TRBD1	TGTGCCAGCAGCCCCAGGACAGGGGGTTTTGGGGGAGGCAATGAGCAGTTCTTC	CASSPRTGGFGGGNEQFF
TRBJ2-1	many	TRBV5-1	-	TGCGCCAGCAGCACGGACTACCCTCTTAATGAGCAGTTCTTC	CASSTDYPLNEQFF
TRBJ2-2	-	TRBV2	TRBD1	TGTGCCAGCATAGTCAACAGGGGGAGCACCGGGGAGCTGTTTTTT	CASIVNRGSTGELFF
TRBJ2-1	-	TRBV6-1	TRBD1	TGTGCCAGCAGTGAAGTTGGGACAGGTCCCAATGAGCAGTTCTTC	CASSEVGTGPNEQFF
TRBJ2-7	few	TRBV6-1	TRBD1	TGTGCCAGCAGCAGGGGGTGGGATAGCATATGCGAGCAGTACTTC	CASSRGWDSICEQYF
TRBJ2-3	-	TRBV28	TRBD2	TGTGCCAGCAGTCTCACTAGCGCTAGCACAGATACGCAGTATTTT	CASSLTSASTDTQYF
TRBJ2-1	many	TRBV15	-	TGTGCCACCAGAAGCGGCATTGAGGGGGGTGAGCAGTTCTTC	CATRSGIEGGEQFF
TRBJ2-1	medium-sized	TRBV6-9	TRBD1	TGTGCCAGCAGTCTACAGGGGGATGAGCAGTTCTTC	CASSLQGDEQFF
TRBJ1-1	many	TRBV7-9	-	TGTGCCAGCAGCTGGGCAGCACAGAACACTGAAGCTTTCTTT	CASSWAAQNTEAFF
TRBJ2-3	few	TRBV5-4	-	TGTGCCAGCAGCTCCGGGTCTTTCACAGATACGCAGTATTTT	CASSSGSFTDTQYF
TRBJ2-3	-	TRBV20-1	-	TGCAGTGCTAGATTGTGGGGCACATATACGCAGTATTTT	CSARLWGTYTQYF
TRBJ2-1	-	TRBV5-1	TRBD2	TGCGCCGGCAGCTCCTGCAGTGGACTAGCGGGGGTAGACAATGAGCAGTTCTTC	CAGSSCSGLAGVDNEQFF
TRBJ2-2	medium-sized	TRBV30	-	TGTGCCTGGAGTGTACTTTGGGGGCTCACCGGGGAGCTGTTTTTT	CAWSVLWGLTGELFF
TRBJ1-4	many	TRBV19	-	TGTGCCAGTAGTATTGGTGGGCCGCCTAATGAAAAACTGTTTTTT	CASSIGGPPNEKLFF
TRBJ2-7	-	TRBV20-1	-	TGCAGTGCTAGAGATGCGTCCAGTACCTACGAGCAGTACTTC	CSARDASSTYEQYF
TRBJ2-7	-	TRBV20-1	-	TGCAGTACAGGGAGGGACTCCTACGAGCAGTACTTC	CSTGRDSYEQYF
TRBJ1-2	many	TRBV20-1	-	TGCAGTGCTAGAGATAGGGGTACCTATGGCTACACCTTC	CSARDRGTYGYTF
TRBJ2-1	many	TRBV12-3/TRBV12-4	TRBD2	TGTGCCAGCAGTCCAGGACTAGCGGGAGGGGTCTCCTACAATGAGCAGTTCTTC	CASSPGLAGGVSYNEQFF
TRBJ1-2	many	TRBV10-3	-	TGTGCCATCAGTGAGTCATCGGGGCCCTATGGCTACACCTTC	CAISESSGPYGYTF
TRBJ1-1	-	TRBV12-3/TRBV12-4	-	TGTGCCAGCAGTTTAGCATGGCGGACCAAACGAAACACTGAAGCTTTCTTT	CASSLAWRTKRNTEAFF
TRBJ2-7	-	TRBV11-2	-	TGTGCCAGCAGCCCCGGACTGGACTACGAGCAGTACTTC	CASSPGLDYEQYF
TRBJ2-2	many	TRBV12-3/TRBV12-4	-	TGTGCCAGCCAACGGAATGCGAACACCGGGGAGCTGTTTTTT	CASQRNANTGELFF
TRBJ2-2	-	TRBV9	-	TGTGCCAGCAGCGCCTCCTTCACCGGGGAGCTGTTTTTT	CASSASFTGELFF
TRBJ1-2	-	TRBV5-5	-	TGTGCCAGCAGCTTGGGGGGCGAATATGGCTACACCTTC	CASSLGGEYGYTF
TRBJ2-2	few	TRBV6-4	-	TGTGCCAGCAGTGACTCACCAGGGTCCACCGGGGAGCTGTTTTTT	CASSDSPGSTGELFF
TRBJ1-2	large	TRBV27	-	TGTGCCAGCAGTTTAGTACCAGTCGGACCTTATGGCTACACCTTC	CASSLVPVGPYGYTF
TRBJ2-7	-	TRBV6-2/TRBV6-3	-	TGTGCCAGCACTCCGTATTTGGGGAGCCAGCAGTACTTC	CASTPYLGSQQYF
TRBJ2-7	medium-sized	TRBV28	TRBD2	TGTGCCAGCAGTTTACGGCGGGAGCGATCCTACGAGCAGTACTTC	CASSLRRERSYEQYF
TRBJ1-6	-	TRBV6-2/TRBV6-3	-	TGTGCCAGCAGTCCCGAAGTTAATGAGAGGCCCCTCCACTTT	CASSPEVNERPLHF
TRBJ2-6	-	TRBV19	-	TGTGCCAGTAGTATATCTCTTTCTGGGGCCAACGTCCTGACTTTC	CASSISLSGANVLTF
TRBJ2-7	medium-sized	TRBV6-1	TRBD2	TGTGCCAGCAGTCCTTCGGCGGGAGGAAGCGAGCAGTACTTC	CASSPSAGGSEQYF
TRBJ1-4	few	TRBV7-9	-	TGTGCCAGCAGCTTAATTGGGGAAAAACTGGTTTTT	CASSLIGEKLVF